A selection of T cell receptor beta chains follows, all from one sample in a study of blood T cell repertoires in COVID-19. TCRdb's table, derived via immunoSEQ multiplex PCR, lists solely in-frame clones and lacks some. Found here are some 150,000 clones, roughly three quarters of them singletons; the top ten hold 4.2%. Sequencing was performed on peripheral blood. The receptor set was obtained from a man aged 55 to 70 with acute or convalescent COVID-19. Both conserved end residues are part of each CDR3. D genes are given only for firm matches. Clone size is shown for a subset of rows, as once, few, many or a class of expanded clone.

>TRBJ1-3|-|TRBV10-2|-|12
CASSQAGNTIYF
TGCGCCAGCAGTCAGGCTGGAAACACCATATATTTT
>TRBJ1-4|TRBD1|TRBV5-1|-|17
CASSLLPPGQVNEKLFF
TGCGCCAGCAGCTTGTTACCTCCGGGACAGGTTAATGAAAAACTGTTTTTT
>TRBJ2-3|TRBD2|TRBV24-1|-|16
CATSPGLAGALDTQYF
TGTGCCACCAGCCCCGGACTAGCGGGAGCCCTAGATACGCAGTATTTT
>TRBJ2-1|TRBD2|TRBV5-4|-|17
CASSFSPSGSSYNEQFF
TGTGCCAGCAGCTTTTCCCCGAGCGGGAGCTCCTACAATGAGCAGTTCTTC
>TRBJ2-2|-|TRBV6-5|-|14
CASSSSANTGELFF
TGTGCCAGCAGTTCCAGTGCGAACACCGGGGAGCTGTTTTTT
>TRBJ1-1|-|TRBV25-1|many|13
CASTAGGALKAFF
TGTGCCAGCACCGCTGGCGGGGCCCTCAAAGCTTTCTTT
>TRBJ2-7|TRBD2|TRBV5-4|-|14
CASSLASGISEQYF
TGTGCCAGCAGCTTGGCTAGCGGGATCAGCGAGCAGTACTTC
>TRBJ2-1|TRBD2|TRBV29-1|-|16
CSVEGSGTRSYNEQFF
TGCAGCGTTGAAGGAAGCGGGACTAGATCCTACAATGAGCAGTTCTTC
>TRBJ1-1|TRBD1|TRBV5-1|-|14
CASSLTGGTAEAFF
TGCGCCAGCAGCTTGACAGGGGGGACCGCTGAAGCTTTCTTT
>TRBJ1-2|TRBD1|TRBV6-5|-|14
CASTPDRGNYGYTF
TGTGCCAGCACTCCGGACAGGGGAAACTATGGCTACACCTTC
>TRBJ1-4|-|TRBV28|-|13
CASSSGQNEKLFF
TGTGCCAGCAGTAGTGGGCAAAATGAAAAACTGTTTTTT
>TRBJ2-3|-|TRBV10-1|once|19
CASSGTTGTREPSTDTQYF
TGCGCCAGCAGTGGGACAACCGGGACAAGGGAACCTAGCACAGATACGCAGTATTTT
>TRBJ2-1|-|TRBV3-1/TRBV3-2|-|16
CASSRRRAVGDNEQFF
TGTGCCAGCAGCCGGAGGAGGGCCGTGGGGGACAATGAGCAGTTCTTC
>TRBJ2-5|-|TRBV4-1|-|16
CASSQDSGASVRTQYF
TGCGCCAGCAGCCAAGATAGTGGGGCCTCGGTTCGGACCCAGTACTTC
>TRBJ2-7|TRBD1|TRBV6-5|-|13
CASSDRGAREQYF
TGTGCCAGCAGCGACAGGGGTGCTCGCGAGCAGTACTTC
>TRBJ2-1|TRBD2|TRBV28|-|17
CASSLRGLAGPLGEQFF
TGTGCCAGCAGTTTAAGGGGACTAGCGGGACCACTGGGTGAGCAGTTCTTC